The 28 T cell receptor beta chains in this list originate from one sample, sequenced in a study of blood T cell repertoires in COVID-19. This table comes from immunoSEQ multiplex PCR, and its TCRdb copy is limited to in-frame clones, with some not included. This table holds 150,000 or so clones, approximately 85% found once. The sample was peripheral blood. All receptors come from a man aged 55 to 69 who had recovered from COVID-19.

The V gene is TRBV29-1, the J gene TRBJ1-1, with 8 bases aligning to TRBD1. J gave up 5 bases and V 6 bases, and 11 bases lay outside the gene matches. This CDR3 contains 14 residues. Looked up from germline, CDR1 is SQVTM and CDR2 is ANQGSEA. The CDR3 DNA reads TGCAGCGTCGCCAAGGGGACAGGTATGACTGAAGCTTTCTTT. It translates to CSVAKGTGMTEAFF.

The CDR3 DNA sequence: TGTGCCAGCAGTCTTAATCAGCCCCAGCATTTT. Amino acid sequence: CASSLNQPQHF. This chain joins TRBV28 and TRBJ1-5; D is undetermined. Trimming took 5 bases from V and 4 from J, leaving 3 bases between them. Looked up from germline, CDR1 is MDHEN and CDR2 is SYDVKM. This CDR3 contains 11 residues.

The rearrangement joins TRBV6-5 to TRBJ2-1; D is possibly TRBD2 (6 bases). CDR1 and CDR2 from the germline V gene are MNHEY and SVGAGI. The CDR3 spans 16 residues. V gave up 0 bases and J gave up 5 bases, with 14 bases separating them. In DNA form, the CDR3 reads TGTGCCAGCAGTTACTCGGTAGCGGTGAGAAACAATGAGCAGTTCTTC. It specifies CASSYSVAVRNNEQFF.

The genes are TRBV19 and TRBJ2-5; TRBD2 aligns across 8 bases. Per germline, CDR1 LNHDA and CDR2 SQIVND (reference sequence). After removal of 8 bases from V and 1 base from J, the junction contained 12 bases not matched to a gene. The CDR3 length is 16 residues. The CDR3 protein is CASALFGGGIQETQYF. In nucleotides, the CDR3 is TGTGCCAGTGCCCTCTTCGGGGGGGGCATCCAAGAGACCCAGTACTTC.

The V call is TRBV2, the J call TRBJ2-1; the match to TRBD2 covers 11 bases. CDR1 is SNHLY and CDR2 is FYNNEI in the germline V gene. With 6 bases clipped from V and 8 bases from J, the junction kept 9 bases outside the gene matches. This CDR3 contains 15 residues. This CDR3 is CASSKLAGDWDEQFF. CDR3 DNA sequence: TGTGCCAGCAGCAAACTAGCGGGGGACTGGGATGAGCAGTTCTTC.

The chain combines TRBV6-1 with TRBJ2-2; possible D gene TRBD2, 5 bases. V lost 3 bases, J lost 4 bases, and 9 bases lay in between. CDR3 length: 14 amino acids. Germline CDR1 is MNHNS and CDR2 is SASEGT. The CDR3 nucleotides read TGTGCCAGCAGTGACCTAACTAGCACCGGGGAGCTGTTTTTT. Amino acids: CASSDLTSTGELFF.

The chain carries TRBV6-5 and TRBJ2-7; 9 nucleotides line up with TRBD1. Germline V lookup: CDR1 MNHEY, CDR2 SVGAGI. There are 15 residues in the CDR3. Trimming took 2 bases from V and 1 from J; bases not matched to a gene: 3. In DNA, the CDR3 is TGTGCCAGCAGTTACGGGGGGACAGGGTCCTACGAGCAGTACTTC. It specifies CASSYGGTGSYEQYF.

The CDR3 is CASSLTSGGHRTQYF. As DNA, the CDR3 is TGTGCCAGCAGCCTAACTAGCGGGGGGCATCGTACGCAGTATTTT. The chain uses TRBV28 and TRBJ2-3; TRBD2 matches 12 bases. This CDR3 is 15 amino acids long. V lost 6 bases and J lost 8; bases outside the gene matches: 9. Germline V lookup: CDR1 MDHEN, CDR2 SYDVKM.

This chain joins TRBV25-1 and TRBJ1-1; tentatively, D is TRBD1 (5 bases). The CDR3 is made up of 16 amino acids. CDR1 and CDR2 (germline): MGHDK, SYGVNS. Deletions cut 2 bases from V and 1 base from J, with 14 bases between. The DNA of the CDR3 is TGTGCCAGCAGTGAACAACCGGGACTGTCGAACACTGAAGCTTTCTTT. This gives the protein CASSEQPGLSNTEAFF. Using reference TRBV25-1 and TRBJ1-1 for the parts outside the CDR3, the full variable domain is EADIYQTPRYLVIGTGKKITLECSQTMGHDKMYWYQQDPGMELHLIHYSYGVNSTEKGDLSSESTVSRIRTEHFPLTLESARPSHTSQYLCASSEQPGLSNTEAFFGQGTRLTVV.

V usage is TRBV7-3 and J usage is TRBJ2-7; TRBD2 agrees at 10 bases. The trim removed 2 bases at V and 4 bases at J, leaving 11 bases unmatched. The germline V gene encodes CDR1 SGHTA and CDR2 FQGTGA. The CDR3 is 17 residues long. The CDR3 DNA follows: TGTGCCAGCAGCTTAGGGTCAATAGCGGGGGGTCCTTACGAGCAGTACTTC. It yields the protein CASSLGSIAGGPYEQYF.

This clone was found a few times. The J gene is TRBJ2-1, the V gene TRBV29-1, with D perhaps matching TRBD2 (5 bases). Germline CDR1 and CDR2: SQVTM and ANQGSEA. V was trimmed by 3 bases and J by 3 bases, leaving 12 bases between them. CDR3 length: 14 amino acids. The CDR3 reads CSVDGGSYYNEQFF. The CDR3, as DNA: TGCAGCGTTGATGGCGGGTCCTACTACAATGAGCAGTTCTTC.

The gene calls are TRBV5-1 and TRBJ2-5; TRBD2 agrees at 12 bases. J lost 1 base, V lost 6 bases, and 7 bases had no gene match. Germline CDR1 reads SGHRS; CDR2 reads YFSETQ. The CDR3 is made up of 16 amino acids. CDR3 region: CASTIGLAGLQETQYF. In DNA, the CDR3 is TGCGCCAGCACCATCGGACTAGCGGGGCTCCAAGAGACCCAGTACTTC.

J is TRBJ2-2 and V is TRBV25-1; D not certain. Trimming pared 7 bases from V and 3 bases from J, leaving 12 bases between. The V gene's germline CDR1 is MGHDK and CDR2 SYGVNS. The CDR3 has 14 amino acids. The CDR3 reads CASKADFDTGELFF. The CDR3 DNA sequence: TGTGCCAGCAAGGCGGATTTCGACACCGGGGAGCTGTTTTTT.

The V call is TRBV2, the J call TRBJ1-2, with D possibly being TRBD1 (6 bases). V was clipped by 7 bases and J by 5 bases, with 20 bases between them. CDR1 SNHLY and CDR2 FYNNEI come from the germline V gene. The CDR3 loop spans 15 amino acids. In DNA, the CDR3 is TGTGCCAGCATTAGAGTAACAGGGCCCACTTATGGCTACACCTTC. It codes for CASIRVTGPTYGYTF. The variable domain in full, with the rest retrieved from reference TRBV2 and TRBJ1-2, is EPEVTQTPSHQVTQMGQEVILRCVPISNHLYFYWYRQILGQKVEFLVSFYNNEISEKSEIFDDQFSVERPDGSNFTLKIRSTKLEDSAMYFCASIRVTGPTYGYTFGSGTRLTVV.

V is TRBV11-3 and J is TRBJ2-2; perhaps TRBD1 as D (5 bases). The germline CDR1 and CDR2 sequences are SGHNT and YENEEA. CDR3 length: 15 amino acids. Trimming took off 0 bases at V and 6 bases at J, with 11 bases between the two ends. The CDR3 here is CASSLDPGRAGELFF. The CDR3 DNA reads TGTGCCAGCAGCTTAGATCCAGGGCGCGCCGGGGAGCTGTTTTTT.

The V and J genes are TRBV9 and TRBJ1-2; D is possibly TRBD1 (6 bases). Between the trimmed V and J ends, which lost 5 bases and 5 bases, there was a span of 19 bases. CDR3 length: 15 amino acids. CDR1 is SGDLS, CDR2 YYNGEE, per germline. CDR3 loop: CASSLWTDGLYGYTF. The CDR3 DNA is TGTGCCAGCAGTCTTTGGACAGACGGCCTATATGGCTACACCTTC. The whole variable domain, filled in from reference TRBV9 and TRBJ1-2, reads DSGVTQTPKHLITATGQRVTLRCSPRSGDLSVYWYQQSLDQGLQFLIQYYNGEERAKGNILERFSAQQFPDLHSELNLSSLELGDSALYFCASSLWTDGLYGYTFGSGTRLTVV.

In DNA, the CDR3 is TGCGCCAGCAGCTTGGGAATAGGCACGCGGGGGCCTGGGAATGAGCAGTTCTTC. Translated, it gives CASSLGIGTRGPGNEQFF. The V gene is TRBV5-1, the J gene TRBJ2-1; D perhaps matches TRBD2 (7 bases). CDR3 length equals 18 residues. Germline V lookup: CDR1 SGHRS, CDR2 YFSETQ. Trimming left V 0 bases short and J 7 bases short, with 23 bases between.

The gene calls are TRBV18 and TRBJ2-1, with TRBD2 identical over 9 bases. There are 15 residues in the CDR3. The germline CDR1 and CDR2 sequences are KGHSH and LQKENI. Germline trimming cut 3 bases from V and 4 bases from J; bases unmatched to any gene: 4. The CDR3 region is CASSPGAGGYNEQFF. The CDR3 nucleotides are TGTGCCAGCTCACCGGGAGCGGGGGGATACAATGAGCAGTTCTTC.

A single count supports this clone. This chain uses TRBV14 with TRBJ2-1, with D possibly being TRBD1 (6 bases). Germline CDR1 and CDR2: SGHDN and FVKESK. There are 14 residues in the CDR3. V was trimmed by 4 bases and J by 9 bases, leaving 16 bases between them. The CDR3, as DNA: TGTGCCAGCAGCCCACAGGGTGGGGTGGGTGAGCAGTTCTTC. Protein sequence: CASSPQGGVGEQFF.

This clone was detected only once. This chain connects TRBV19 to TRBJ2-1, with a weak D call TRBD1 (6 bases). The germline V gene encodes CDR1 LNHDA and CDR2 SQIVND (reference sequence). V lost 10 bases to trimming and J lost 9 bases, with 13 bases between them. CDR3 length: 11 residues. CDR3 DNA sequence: TGTGCCACACAGAGGGGGATTGAGCAGTTCTTC. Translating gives CATQRGIEQFF. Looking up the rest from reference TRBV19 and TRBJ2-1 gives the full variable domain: DGGITQSPKYLFRKEGQNVTLSCEQNLNHDAMYWYRQDPGQGLRLIYYSQIVNDFQKGDIAEGYSVSREKKESFPLTVTSAQKNPTAFYLCATQRGIEQFFGPGTRLTVL.

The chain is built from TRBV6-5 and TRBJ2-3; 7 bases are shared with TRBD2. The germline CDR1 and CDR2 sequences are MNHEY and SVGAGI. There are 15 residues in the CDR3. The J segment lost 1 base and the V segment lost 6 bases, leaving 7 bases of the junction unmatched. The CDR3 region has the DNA TGTGCCAGCAGGACCTTGGGAGGGGGCACAGATACGCAGTATTTT. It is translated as CASRTLGGGTDTQYF.

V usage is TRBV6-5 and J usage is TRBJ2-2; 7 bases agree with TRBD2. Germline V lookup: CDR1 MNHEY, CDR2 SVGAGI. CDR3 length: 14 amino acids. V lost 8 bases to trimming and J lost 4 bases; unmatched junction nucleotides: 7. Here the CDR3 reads CASFVGGGTGELFF. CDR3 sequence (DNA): TGTGCCAGCTTTGTCGGCGGGGGCACCGGGGAGCTGTTTTTT.

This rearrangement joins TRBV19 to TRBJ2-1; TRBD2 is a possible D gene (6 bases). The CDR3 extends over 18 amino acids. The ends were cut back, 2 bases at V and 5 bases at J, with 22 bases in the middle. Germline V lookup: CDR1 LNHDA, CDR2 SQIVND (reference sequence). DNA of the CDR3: TGTGCCAGTAGTATAAGGAGGAGCGGGCGGGTAAAAGACAATGAGCAGTTCTTC. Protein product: CASSIRRSGRVKDNEQFF.

This CDR3 is CASSAAPGGNKETQYF. CDR3 in DNA: TGTGCCAGCAGCGCCGCCCCGGGAGGCAATAAAGAGACCCAGTACTTC. The chain has TRBV9 and TRBJ2-5; 7 positions match TRBD2. This CDR3 has 16 amino acids. Germline CDR1 is SGDLS and CDR2 is YYNGEE. V dropped 3 bases and J dropped 3; count of bases not matched to a gene: 11.

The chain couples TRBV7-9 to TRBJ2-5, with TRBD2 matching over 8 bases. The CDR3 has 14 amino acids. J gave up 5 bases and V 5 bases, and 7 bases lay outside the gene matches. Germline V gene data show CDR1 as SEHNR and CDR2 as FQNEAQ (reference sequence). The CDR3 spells CASSLGRGAETQYF. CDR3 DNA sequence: TGTGCCAGCAGCCTCGGGAGGGGGGCGGAGACCCAGTACTTC.

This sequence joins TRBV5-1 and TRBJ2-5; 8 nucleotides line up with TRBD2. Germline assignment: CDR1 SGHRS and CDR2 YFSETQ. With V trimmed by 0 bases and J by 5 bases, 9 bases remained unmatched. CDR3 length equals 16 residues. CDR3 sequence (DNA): TGCGCCAGCAGCTTGGCTACGGGGGGGCCGGGGGAGACCCAGTACTTC. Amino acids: CASSLATGGPGETQYF.

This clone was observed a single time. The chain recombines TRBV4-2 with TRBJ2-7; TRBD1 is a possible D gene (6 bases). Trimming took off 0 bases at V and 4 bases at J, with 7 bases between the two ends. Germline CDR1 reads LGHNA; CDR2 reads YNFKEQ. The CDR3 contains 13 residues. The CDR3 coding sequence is TGTGCCAGCAGCCAAGAGGGGGCGTACGAGCAGTACTTC. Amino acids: CASSQEGAYEQYF.

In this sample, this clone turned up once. Here the CDR3 DNA reads TGTGCCACCAGTGATGCACGGGGGGCGTGGCAAGAGACCCAGTACTTC. Translating gives CATSDARGAWQETQYF. V gene TRBV24-1 combines with J gene TRBJ2-5, with a tentative D call TRBD2 (7 bases). CDR1 and CDR2 (germline): KGHDR, SFDVKD. The germline V and J ends were trimmed by 3 bases and 2 bases, with 15 bases remaining between them. The CDR3 runs 16 residues.